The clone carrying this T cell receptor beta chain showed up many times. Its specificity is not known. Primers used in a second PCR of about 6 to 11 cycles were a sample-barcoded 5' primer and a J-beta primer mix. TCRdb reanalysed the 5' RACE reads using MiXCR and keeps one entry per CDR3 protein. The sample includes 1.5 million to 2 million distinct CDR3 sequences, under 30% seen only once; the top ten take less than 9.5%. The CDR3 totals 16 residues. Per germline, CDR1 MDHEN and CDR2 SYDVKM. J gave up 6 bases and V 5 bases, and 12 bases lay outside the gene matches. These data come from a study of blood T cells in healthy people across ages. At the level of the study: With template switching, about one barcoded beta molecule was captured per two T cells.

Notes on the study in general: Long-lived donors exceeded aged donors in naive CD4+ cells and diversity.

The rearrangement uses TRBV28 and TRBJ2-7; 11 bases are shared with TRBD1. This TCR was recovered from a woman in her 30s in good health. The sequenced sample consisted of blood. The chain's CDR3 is CASSPGLGQGEGEQYF. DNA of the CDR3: TGTGCCAGCAGTCCAGGGTTGGGACAGGGGGAGGGCGAGCAGTACTTC.